The 16 T cell receptor beta chains in this list originate from one sample, sequenced in a study of OX40 agonist ivuxolimab in advanced cancers. Assay: immunoSEQ multiplex PCR; the TCRdb copy retains only in-frame clones and omits some. The sample yields about 82,000 clones, 86% seen once. The sequencing used CD4+ or CD8+ T cells sorted from blood, collected in a trial of the OX40 agonist ivuxolimab. The receptors here all came from an adult with an advanced solid tumor such as melanoma, head and neck, liver or kidney cancer.

This clone was seen a single time. The chain is built from TRBV11-2 and TRBJ2-2; 7 bases are shared with TRBD1. Per germline, CDR1 SGHAT and CDR2 FQNNGV. Losses at the gene ends were 5 bases for V and 5 bases for J; bases not matched to a gene: 2. The CDR3 totals 13 residues. CDR3 sequence: CASSRQGTGELFF. Written as DNA, the CDR3 is TGTGCCAGCAGCAGACAGGGTACCGGGGAGCTGTTTTTT.

This clone showed up just once. The J gene is TRBJ1-6, the V gene TRBV2, with 8 bases that match TRBD1. With V trimmed by 5 bases and J by 9 bases, 6 bases remained unmatched. Germline CDR1 reads SNHLY; CDR2 reads FYNNEI. The CDR3 sequence is 14 residues long. DNA of the CDR3: TGTGCCAGCAGTTACCAGGGGGCTGGTTCACCCCTCCACTTT. As protein: CASSYQGAGSPLHF. Filled out from reference TRBV2 and TRBJ1-6, the complete variable domain reads EPEVTQTPSHQVTQMGQEVILRCVPISNHLYFYWYRQILGQKVEFLVSFYNNEISEKSEIFDDQFSVERPDGSNFTLKIRSTKLEDSAMYFCASSYQGAGSPLHFGNGTRLTVT.

The J gene is TRBJ1-2, the V gene TRBV10-3; D unresolved. Germline CDR1 ENHRY, CDR2 SYGVKD. V lost 3 bases, J lost 1 base, and 9 bases lay in between. The CDR3 loop spans 14 amino acids. CDR3 loop: CAISDLGFNYGYTF. Written as DNA, the CDR3 is TGTGCCATCAGTGATCTGGGTTTTAACTATGGCTACACCTTC.

V gene TRBV30 combines with J gene TRBJ2-3; a weak D match, TRBD2 (6 bases). The CDR3 has 15 amino acids. Trimming shortened V by 7 bases and J by 0 bases, and 17 bases separated the two germline ends. CDR1 is GTSNPN and CDR2 is SVGIG in the germline V gene (reference sequence). The DNA of the CDR3 is TGTGCCTCAACCGTAAGGGCGGGAAGCACAGATACGCAGTATTTT. As protein: CASTVRAGSTDTQYF.

The chain has TRBV5-6 and TRBJ1-2; D is unclear. Germline V CDR1 and CDR2: SGHDT, YYEEEE. The CDR3 runs to 12 residues. With 0 bases removed from V and 8 bases from J, the gap between germline ends came to 8 bases. CDR3 region: CASSLGLGGYTF. CDR3 DNA sequence: TGTGCCAGCAGCTTGGGCTTGGGCGGCTACACCTTC.

The V call is TRBV4-1, the J call TRBJ2-1; D ambiguous. V lost 4 bases and J lost 1, with 8 bases in between. The germline V gene encodes CDR1 MGHRA and CDR2 YSYEKL. The CDR3 is 14 residues long. The CDR3 sequence: CASSPRVSYNEQFF. The CDR3 DNA reads as TGCGCCAGCAGCCCAAGGGTATCCTACAATGAGCAGTTCTTC.

The chain is built from TRBV25-1 and TRBJ1-2; D perhaps matches TRBD1 (6 bases). Deletions cut 1 base from V and 5 bases from J, with 14 bases between. This CDR3 region has 15 residues. Per the germline V gene, CDR1 is MGHDK and CDR2 is SYGVNS. The chain's CDR3 is CASSEFGARGYGYTF. DNA of the CDR3: TGTGCCAGCAGTGAATTTGGGGCGAGGGGGTATGGCTACACCTTC.

The chain is built from TRBV9 and TRBJ2-1, with D perhaps matching TRBD2 (5 bases). The CDR3 extends over 15 amino acids. Germline values: CDR1 SGDLS, CDR2 YYNGEE. The germline V and J ends were trimmed by 0 bases and 3 bases, with 10 bases remaining between them. CDR3 in DNA: TGTGCCAGCAGCGTAGGAGCGGCCCTCTACAATGAGCAGTTCTTC. Translation gives CASSVGAALYNEQFF.

The CDR3 region has the DNA TGTGCCAGTAGTACGGGACTAGCGGATCCCTACGAGCAGTACTTC. This encodes CASSTGLADPYEQYF. V is TRBV19 and J is TRBJ2-7; 11 positions match TRBD2. The V and J ends lost 4 bases and 2 bases, in that order; junction bases with no gene match: 4. The CDR3 sequence is 15 residues long. The V gene's germline CDR1 is LNHDA and CDR2 SQIVND (reference sequence).

V and J are TRBV5-1 and TRBJ1-2; D unresolved. V was trimmed by 0 bases and J by 4 bases, leaving 7 bases between them. CDR3 length: 13 amino acids. From germline, CDR1 is SGHRS and CDR2 YFSETQ. The DNA of the CDR3 is TGCGCCAGCAGCTTGGGAGGGTCCTATGGCTACACCTTC. Amino acid sequence: CASSLGGSYGYTF.

The chain carries TRBV4-2 and TRBJ2-1, with 8 bases aligning to TRBD1. Per the germline V gene, CDR1 is LGHNA and CDR2 is YNFKEQ. The CDR3 spans 17 residues. With 1 base clipped from V and 5 bases from J, the junction kept 10 bases outside the gene matches. The CDR3 sequence: CASSQVYGTGRDNEQFF. The DNA of the CDR3 is TGTGCCAGCAGCCAAGTTTATGGGACAGGCCGGGACAATGAGCAGTTCTTC.

The chain carries TRBV2 and TRBJ1-2; 7 nucleotides agree with TRBD1. There are 14 residues in the CDR3. Trimming removed 6 bases from V and 5 bases from J; junction bases left unmatched: 9. Germline lookup yields CDR1 SNHLY and CDR2 FYNNEI. The CDR3 DNA reads TGTGCCAGCAGGCGACAGGGCGTGGGGTATGGCTACACCTTC. Its protein product is CASRRQGVGYGYTF.

The CDR3 sequence is CASSLGLKETQYF. CDR3 sequence (DNA): TGTGCCAGCTCACTCGGACTGAAAGAGACCCAGTACTTC. The chain couples TRBV18 to TRBJ2-5; D is possibly TRBD2 (5 bases). V lost 4 bases, J lost 3 bases, and 9 bases lay in between. Germline assignment: CDR1 KGHSH and CDR2 LQKENI. The CDR3 totals 13 residues.

The CDR3 protein is CASSRGLAVPKDTQYF. Here the CDR3 DNA reads TGTGCCAGCAGCCGAGGACTAGCAGTACCGAAGGATACGCAGTATTTT. J is TRBJ2-3 and V is TRBV7-9, with 8 bases aligning to TRBD2. J lost 6 bases, V lost 5 bases, and 13 bases had no gene match. Germline CDR1 SEHNR, CDR2 FQNEAQ (reference sequence). This CDR3 has 16 amino acids.

The chain joins TRBV29-1 to TRBJ2-1; D ambiguous. From germline, CDR1 is SQVTM and CDR2 ANQGSEA. The CDR3 is 10 amino acids. The V end was cut by 3 bases, the J end by 8 bases, with 5 bases between. For the CDR3, the DNA is TGCAGCGTTGACCGCGATGAGCAGTTCTTC. It encodes CSVDRDEQFF.

The chain employs TRBV18 and TRBJ1-4, with 8 positions matching TRBD1. V shed 3 bases, J shed 8 bases, and the junction held 5 bases outside the gene matches. The V gene's germline CDR1 is KGHSH and CDR2 LQKENI. This CDR3 is 14 amino acids long. CDR3 coding DNA: TGTGCCAGCTCACCGACAGGGGTGCAGGAAAAACTGTTTTTT. Its translation: CASSPTGVQEKLFF. The variable domain in full, with the rest retrieved from reference TRBV18 and TRBJ1-4, is NAGVMQNPRHLVRRRGQEARLRCSPMKGHSHVYWYRQLPEEGLKFMVYLQKENIIDESGMPKERFSAEFPKEGPSILRIQQVVRGDSAAYFCASSPTGVQEKLFFGSGTQLSVL.